The following is a T cell receptor (beta chain) sequence with its context. Its specificity is not known. These data come from a study of post-analysis software for immune sequencing data. Notes on the study in general: A handful of TRBV segments appeared more often in patients than in controls, and TRBV5-6, TRBV5-1 and TRBV20-1 were among these. Multiple sclerosis patients had significantly lower normalized Chao1 diversity than controls.

The CDR3 consists of 11 residues. V was shortened by 6 bases and J by 6 bases, with 7 bases between the two germline ends. The germline gives CDR1 SGHTA, CDR2 FQGNSA. Unique molecular identifiers had been added to the TCR beta cDNA libraries. TCRdb analysed the PCR reads with MiXCR anew, one entry per CDR3 protein. Among roughly 800,000 distinct CDR3 sequences listed, 46% were seen once. This TCR was recovered from a girl aged 5-17 years with multiple sclerosis. Material for sequencing was blood. This chain connects TRBV7-2 to TRBJ2-3, with no clear D. CDR3 protein: CASRASDTQYF. The CDR3 nucleotides are TGTGCCAGCAGAGCCTCTGATACGCAGTATTTT.